These T cell receptor beta chains were read from a single sample in a study of T cells in Graves' hyperthyroidism and ophthalmopathy. TCRdb reanalysed the multiplex PCR reads using MiXCR and keeps one entry per CDR3 protein. The sample carries under 200,000 distinct CDR3 sequences, 9.4% recorded once. The sequenced sample consisted of blood. The receptor set was obtained from a woman younger than 30 with Graves' hyperthyroidism that later progressed to Graves' ophthalmopathy. Both conserved end residues are part of each CDR3. Each record gives: D gene, J gene, V gene, clone size, CDR3 protein, CDR3 DNA. The D gene is left open where the match is weak. Not all rows give a size; the values are once, few, many and, for expanded clones, a class.

NA,TRBJ2-3,TRBV2,many,CASSESRLDTQYF,TGTGCCAGCAGTGAATCTCGGTTAGATACGCAGTATTTT
TRBD1,TRBJ2-1,TRBV5-1,few,CASSFIRGQTYNEQFF,TGCGCCAGCAGCTTTATACGGGGACAGACGTACAATGAGCAGTTCTTC
NA,TRBJ2-7,TRBV5-4,NA,CASSLEDSYEQYF,TGTGCCAGCAGCTTGGAGGACTCCTACGAGCAGTACTTC
NA,TRBJ1-1,TRBV7-2,many,CASSPERGRAFF,TGTGCCAGCAGCCCGGAAAGGGGTAGGGCTTTCTTT
NA,TRBJ1-6,TRBV20-1,many,CSAAGQSSNSPLHF,TGCAGTGCCGCCGGACAGAGCAGTAATTCACCCCTCCACTTT
NA,TRBJ2-1,TRBV5-6,few,CASSNSGHKNYNEQFF,TGTGCCAGCAGCAACTCGGGACATAAAAATTACAATGAGCAGTTCTTC
NA,TRBJ1-5,TRBV6-1,many,CASRSAPNQPQHF,TGTGCCAGCAGATCCGCCCCGAATCAGCCCCAGCATTTT
TRBD2,TRBJ2-1,TRBV27,many,CASTAGGPRNEQFF,TGTGCCAGCACAGCGGGGGGGCCGCGTAATGAGCAGTTCTTC
TRBD2,TRBJ2-7,TRBV3-1,NA,CASGLAGAYEQYF,TGTGCCAGCGGGCTAGCGGGAGCGTACGAGCAGTACTTC
NA,TRBJ2-1,TRBV6-5,many,CASSYTLGEQFF,TGTGCCAGCAGTTACACCCTGGGTGAGCAGTTCTTC
NA,TRBJ2-7,TRBV3-1,many,CASSLQVASYEQYF,TGTGCCAGCAGCCTACAGGTAGCGTCCTACGAGCAGTACTTC
NA,TRBJ1-4,TRBV3-1,many,CASSPRGGTNEKLFF,TGTGCCAGCAGCCCTCGGGGGGGGACAAATGAAAAACTGTTTTTT
NA,TRBJ1-3,TRBV11-1,many,CASSLQLGSGNTIYF,TGTGCCAGCAGCTTACAGCTGGGATCTGGAAACACCATATATTTT
NA,TRBJ1-5,TRBV2,many,CASSAQRSNQPQHF,TGTGCCAGCAGTGCCCAACGGAGCAATCAGCCCCAGCATTTT
NA,TRBJ1-4,TRBV28,many,CASRDRFRGFNEKLFF,TGTGCCAGCAGGGATCGCTTTAGGGGGTTTAATGAAAAACTGTTTTTT
NA,TRBJ2-5,TRBV30,many,CAWMTDEKRPQYF,TGTGCCTGGATGACAGACGAAAAGAGACCCCAGTACTTC
NA,TRBJ1-6,TRBV7-2,few,CASSYLDRLNSPLHF,TGTGCCAGCAGCTACTTAGACAGATTAAATTCACCCCTCCACTTT
TRBD2,TRBJ2-5,TRBV13,many,CASSLTSRGTQYF,TGTGCCAGCAGCCTGACTAGCCGGGGGACCCAGTACTTC
NA,TRBJ1-3,TRBV9,NA,CASSVGSATRNTIYF,TGTGCCAGCAGCGTAGGATCGGCTACTCGAAACACCATATATTTT
NA,TRBJ2-5,TRBV5-6,NA,CASSFGFQETQYF,TGTGCCAGCAGCTTTGGGTTCCAAGAGACCCAGTACTTC
TRBD1,TRBJ1-5,TRBV28,many,CASSLGTGKQPQHF,TGTGCCAGCAGTTTAGGGACAGGGAAACAGCCCCAGCATTTT
NA,TRBJ2-3,TRBV15,many,CATSRVNRAIVRDTQYF,TGTGCCACCAGCAGAGTTAATAGAGCTATCGTTAGAGATACGCAGTATTTT
TRBD1,TRBJ1-6,TRBV20-1,many,CSARGTGRNSPLHF,TGCAGTGCTAGAGGGACAGGGAGGAATTCACCCCTCCACTTT